The 10 T cell receptor beta chains reported below all come from one sample, sequenced in a study of CD8+ T cells in alopecia areata. In each case, RNA was isolated and then reverse transcribed into cDNA as the sequencing template. TCRdb's table, derived via immunoSEQ multiplex PCR, lists solely in-frame clones and lacks some. This sample yields about 140,000 clones, of which approximately 51% are seen a single time; 0.8% to 1% belongs to the top ten. Sequenced material: CD4+ T cells sorted from blood, taken at week 0. The source is a human donor with alopecia areata.

The rearrangement joins TRBV30 to TRBJ2-5; D gene uncertain. CDR1 GTSNPN and CDR2 SVGIG come from the germline V gene (reference sequence). This CDR3 has 13 residues. With 0 bases removed from V and 5 bases from J, the gap between germline ends came to 10 bases. The CDR3 here is CAWSVLVGETQYF. The CDR3 coding sequence is TGTGCCTGGAGTGTACTGGTAGGGGAGACCCAGTACTTC.

As to this clone: Germline and junction disagree at one end, which may indicate a read error. The chain employs TRBV6-5 and TRBJ2-3; 7 bases align to TRBD2. This CDR3 contains 16 residues. CDR1 is MNHEY, CDR2 SVGAGI, per germline. The CDR3: CVSSYSRGLHTDTQYF. The CDR3 region has the DNA TGTGTCAGCAGTTACTCGAGGGGACTACACACAGATACGCAGTATTTT.

The genes are TRBV30 and TRBJ1-5, with D perhaps TRBD1 (5 bases). The ends were cut back, 3 bases at V and 5 bases at J, with 14 bases in the middle. The CDR3 sequence is 14 residues long. Germline values: CDR1 GTSNPN, CDR2 SVGIG (reference sequence). DNA of the CDR3: TGTGCCTGGAGGTCCTGGGGGGGTGATCAGCCCCAGCATTTT. The encoded protein is CAWRSWGGDQPQHF.

This clone was seen a few times. The chain carries TRBV11-2 and TRBJ2-3; 8 nucleotides match TRBD2. The CDR3 has 15 residues. The V gene's germline CDR1 is SGHAT and CDR2 FQNNGV. V shed 8 bases and J 6 bases; nucleotides not matched to a gene: 13. The CDR3 loop is CASSVPGRARDTQYF. The CDR3 nucleotides are TGTGCCAGCTCCGTCCCCGGGAGGGCCAGGGATACGCAGTATTTT.

The V and J genes are TRBV7-9 and TRBJ2-3, with TRBD2 identical over 9 bases. The V gene end was trimmed by 5 bases and the J gene end by 4 bases; junction bases not matched to a gene: 7. Germline assignment: CDR1 SEHNR and CDR2 FQNEAQ (reference sequence). The CDR3 sequence is 15 residues long. Here the CDR3 reads CASSLSGSSSDTQYF. The DNA of the CDR3 is TGTGCCAGCAGCCTTAGCGGGAGTAGTTCAGATACGCAGTATTTT.

V and J are TRBV7-8 and TRBJ1-1, with unresolved D. Per germline, CDR1 SGHVS and CDR2 FQNEAQ. The length of the CDR3 is 13 residues. The V end lost 2 bases, the J end lost 1 base, and 5 bases lay between the germline ends. The CDR3 DNA follows: TGTGCCAGCAGCTTACGGGCGAACACTGAAGCTTTCTTT. Translating gives CASSLRANTEAFF.

This clone was counted between two and nine times. The chain has TRBV18 and TRBJ2-7, with 12 bases matching TRBD2. The V gene end was trimmed by 1 base and the J gene end by 3 bases; junction bases not matched to a gene: 10. This CDR3 is 18 amino acids long. Germline CDR1 and CDR2: KGHSH and LQKENI. In DNA, the CDR3 is TGTGCCAGCTCACCACGGACTAGCGGGATCGGCTCCTTCTACGAGCAGTACTTC. This encodes CASSPRTSGIGSFYEQYF.

This clone appeared a few times. Different DNA sequences within this sample yield the same CDR3. This chain links TRBV29-1 with TRBJ1-2; the match to TRBD1 covers 7 bases. CDR1 and CDR2 (germline): SQVTM, ANQGSEA. The CDR3 has 12 residues. V lost 1 base to trimming and J lost 7 bases; unmatched junction nucleotides: 3. DNA of the CDR3: TGCAGCGTTGAAGGACAGGGAGGTGGCTACACCTTC. It yields the protein CSVEGQGGGYTF.

This rearrangement joins TRBV15 to TRBJ1-1; possibly TRBD1 for D (6 bases). Between the trimmed V and J ends, which lost 7 bases and 4 bases, there was a span of 16 bases. From germline, CDR1 is LNHNV and CDR2 YYDKDF (reference sequence). The CDR3 covers 14 residues. In DNA, the CDR3 is TGTGCCACCACCCAGATCAGGGGCCGCACTGAAGCTTTCTTT. Protein product: CATTQIRGRTEAFF. Full variable domain (outside the CDR3, taken from reference TRBV15 and TRBJ1-1): DAMVIQNPRYQVTQFGKPVTLSCSQTLNHNVMYWYQQKSSQAPKLLFHYYDKDFNNEADTPDNFQSRRPNTSFCFLDIRSPGLGDTAMYLCATTQIRGRTEAFFGQGTRLTVV.

The rearrangement links TRBV2 to TRBJ2-3; the D gene is possibly TRBD1 (6 bases). The germline gives CDR1 SNHLY, CDR2 FYNNEI. This CDR3 comprises 16 residues. Deletions cut 5 bases from V and 0 bases from J, with 15 bases between. The CDR3 protein is CASSLLGDKSTDTQYF. CDR3 coding DNA: TGTGCCAGCAGTCTACTTGGGGACAAAAGCACAGATACGCAGTATTTT.